The next 24 T cell receptor beta chains were all read from a single sample in a study of regulatory T cells in long-lasting Graves disease. Described time point: newly diagnosed GD, antithyroid drugs for less than 3 months. Following extraction of RNA from PBMCs, that RNA was used to make the TCR library. Arm-PCR of CDR3 regions with iRepertoire HTBI primers generated TCR beta libraries. MiXCR, run by TCRdb on the multiplex PCR reads, gives a single entry per CDR3 protein. The sample includes 580,000 or so distinct CDR3 sequences, more than 15% of them seen just once. These data were also filed under a second study, of T cells in Graves' hyperthyroidism and ophthalmopathy.

The sequenced sample was peripheral blood mononuclear cells (PBMCs), obtained at new diagnosis, from a patient treated with antithyroid drugs. These receptors all come from a man aged 18-30 years with Graves disease.

In its sample, this clonotype was seen many times. This chain uses TRBV25-1 with TRBJ1-2, with TRBD1 as a possible D gene (6 bases). Trimming removed 1 base from V and 4 bases from J, with 10 bases in between. CDR1 MGHDK and CDR2 SYGVNS come from the germline V gene. The CDR3 runs 14 residues. The CDR3 DNA follows: TGTGCCAGCAGTGAATTAGTAGGGGGCTATGGCTACACCTTC. Residues: CASSELVGGYGYTF.

This clonotype was observed many times. This sequence joins TRBV27 and TRBJ2-3, with D maybe TRBD2 (5 bases). CDR3 length: 14 residues. Trimming cost V 5 bases and J 4 bases, with 13 bases left between them. Germline V lookup: CDR1 MNHEY, CDR2 SMNVEV (reference sequence). The CDR3 coding sequence is TGTGCCAGCAGTCCAGCTGGGAGTGCAGATACGCAGTATTTT. It encodes CASSPAGSADTQYF.

This clonotype was recorded a few times. The genes are TRBV12-3 or TRBV12-4 and TRBJ2-2; D gene uncertain. Trimming shortened V by 3 bases and J by 3 bases, and 8 bases separated the two germline ends. This CDR3 is 14 amino acids long. The CDR3 loop is CASSFASDTGELFF. The CDR3 bases are TGTGCCAGCAGTTTCGCGTCGGACACCGGGGAGCTGTTTTTT.

This clonotype was detected a few times. CDR3 coding DNA: TGTGCCAGCAGGGTTGACAGGGGATATGGCTACACCTTC. It is translated as CASRVDRGYGYTF. The rearrangement joins TRBV28 to TRBJ1-2; 8 bases align to TRBD1. The germline gives CDR1 MDHEN, CDR2 SYDVKM. Trimming at V came to 6 bases and at J to 5 bases, leaving 5 bases not matched to a gene. The CDR3 length is 13 residues.

Here the CDR3 reads CASSYLGGDNEQFF. The DNA of the CDR3 is TGTGCCAGCAGTTACCTCGGGGGGGACAATGAGCAGTTCTTC. This chain connects TRBV6-5 to TRBJ2-1; 8 bases match TRBD2. This CDR3 region has 14 residues. Germline V gives CDR1 MNHEY, CDR2 SVGAGI. Trimming cost V 2 bases and J 5 bases; bases outside gene matches: 2.

This clonotype was observed a handful of times. This chain connects TRBV28 to TRBJ1-1; perhaps TRBD1 as D (6 bases). The CDR3 is 13 amino acids. Germline V gives CDR1 MDHEN, CDR2 SYDVKM. Trimming removed 5 bases at V and 10 bases at J, with 17 bases between. CDR3 nucleotides: TGTGCCAGCAGTGGCCGGGCCTTAGGGGGAGCTTTCTTT. It codes for CASSGRALGGAFF. The full variable domain, its missing parts supplied by reference TRBV28 and TRBJ1-1, is DVKVTQSSRYLVKRTGEKVFLECVQDMDHENMFWYRQDPGLGLRLIYFSYDVKMKEKGDIPEGYSVSREKKERFSLILESASTNQTSMYLCASSGRALGGAFFGQGTRLTVV.

In its sample, this clonotype was seen many times. The genes are TRBV28 and TRBJ2-4, with D possibly matching TRBD1 (6 bases). The V and J ends lost 3 bases and 0 bases respectively, with 21 bases between them. CDR3 length equals 19 residues. CDR1 is MDHEN, CDR2 SYDVKM, per germline. The CDR3 protein is CASSFRHSYWDTAKNIQYF. The CDR3 DNA follows: TGTGCCAGCAGTTTTCGCCACTCATACTGGGACACAGCCAAAAACATTCAGTACTTC.

There are a few counts of this clonotype. A clone one base away is much larger, so this may be a read error. The chain has TRBV12-3 or TRBV12-4 and TRBJ2-3, with 7 bases identical to TRBD1. CDR3 length: 15 residues. V lost 1 base, J lost 2 bases, and 3 bases stayed unmatched. The CDR3 region is CASSLGRGYTDTQYF. The CDR3 DNA reads as TGTGCCAGCAGTTTAGGCAGGGGGTACACAGATACGCAGTATTTT.

This clonotype was observed many times. The gene calls are TRBV28 and TRBJ2-7, with D possibly TRBD1 on 5 matching bases. The V end was cut by 8 bases, the J end by 0 bases, with 14 bases between. The germline gives CDR1 MDHEN, CDR2 SYDVKM. This CDR3 region has 14 residues. CDR3 coding DNA: TGTGCCAGCGGGGAATATGGGGCCTCCTACGAGCAGTACTTC. Encoded protein: CASGEYGASYEQYF.

Of note for this clonotype: Possible read error: a much larger clone is one base away. The J gene is TRBJ1-1, the V gene TRBV3-1; D ambiguous. There are 14 residues in the CDR3. Per the germline V gene, CDR1 is LGHDT and CDR2 is YNNKEL (reference sequence). With 0 bases removed from V and 3 bases from J, the gap between germline ends came to 8 bases. The CDR3 nucleotides are TGTGCCAGCAGCCAAGATTCAGAGGACACTGAAGCTTTCTTT. Protein: CASSQDSEDTEAFF.

This clonotype was observed a handful of times. The chain couples TRBV5-1 to TRBJ2-1; 12 bases map to TRBD2. Trimming at V came to 0 bases and at J to 5 bases, leaving 15 bases not matched to a gene. The CDR3 is 20 residues long. Germline loops: CDR1 SGHRS, CDR2 YFSETQ. The CDR3 DNA is TGCGCCAGCAGCTTGGTATCTAGCGGGAGGGCCCTAGTCGTGCACAATGAGCAGTTCTTC. Its protein product is CASSLVSSGRALVVHNEQFF.

This sequence joins TRBV10-1 and TRBJ2-7, with TRBD2 identical over 8 bases. Germline V CDR1 and CDR2: WNHNN, SYGVQD (reference sequence). The V and J ends lost 2 bases and 2 bases, in that order; junction bases with no gene match: 2. CDR3 size: 14 residues. CDR3: CASSETGLAYEQYF. The CDR3 DNA is TGCGCCAGCAGTGAGACGGGACTAGCCTACGAGCAGTACTTC.

To note about this clonotype: Likely a read error: the CDR3 ends without its conserved phenylalanine or tryptophan. The CDR3 region is CASSPRRGNLNTEAFL. In DNA form, the CDR3 reads TGTGCCAGCAGCCCCCGGAGGGGCAACTTGAACACTGAAGCTTTCCTT. This rearrangement joins TRBV7-9 to TRBJ1-1, with D perhaps matching TRBD1 (5 bases). Trimming removed 5 bases at V and 0 bases at J, with 16 bases between. From germline, CDR1 is SEHNR and CDR2 FQNEAQ (reference sequence). CDR3 size: 16 residues.

This clonotype was counted between two and nine times. A much larger clone lies a single base off, so this may be a read error. V is TRBV7-8 and J is TRBJ2-7; TRBD2 matches at 8 bases. Per the germline V gene, CDR1 is SGHVS and CDR2 is FQNEAQ. With V trimmed by 2 bases and J by 1 base, 4 bases remained unmatched. The CDR3 runs 15 residues. The CDR3 reads CASSLNSGSSYEQYF. CDR3 DNA: TGTGCCAGCAGCTTAAACAGCGGGAGTTCCTACGAGCAGTACTTC.

This clonotype has a handful of counts. The J gene is TRBJ2-3, the V gene TRBV7-9, with unresolved D. Germline V lookup: CDR1 SEHNR, CDR2 FQNEAQ (reference sequence). The CDR3 spans 14 residues. The V gene lost 5 bases and the J gene lost 2 bases, with 11 bases spanning the gap. CDR3 loop: CASSPRAVTDTQYF. CDR3 nucleotides: TGTGCCAGCAGCCCCCGGGCAGTCACAGATACGCAGTATTTT.

This clonotype showed up just a few times. V is TRBV13 and J is TRBJ1-4; 9 nucleotides align to TRBD1. V lost 3 bases, J lost 7 bases, and 6 bases stayed unmatched. This CDR3 has 15 amino acids. Germline CDR1 PRHDT, CDR2 FYEKMQ (reference sequence). In DNA form, the CDR3 reads TGTGCCAGCAGCTTTAAATTGACAGGGGGTGAAAAACTGTTTTTT. This encodes CASSFKLTGGEKLFF.

J is TRBJ2-3 and V is TRBV7-2; TRBD2 matches 15 bases. V shed 5 bases, J shed 5 bases, and the junction held 14 bases outside the gene matches. The V gene's germline CDR1 is SGHTA and CDR2 FQGNSA. This CDR3 has 19 residues. The CDR3 DNA reads TGTGCCAGCAGCCCCTCCCTTGGACTAGCGGGAGGGGGAAAAGATACGCAGTATTTT. Translating gives CASSPSLGLAGGGKDTQYF.

This clonotype was detected ten times or more. This chain links TRBV11-2 with TRBJ1-1, with 7 bases identical to TRBD1. The germline CDR1 and CDR2 sequences are SGHAT and FQNNGV. The CDR3 is 12 amino acids. J gave up 8 bases and V 3 bases, and 3 bases lay outside the gene matches. CDR3 nucleotides: TGTGCCAGCAGCTTCCCGGGACAGGAAGCTTTCTTT. This sequence encodes CASSFPGQEAFF.

This clonotype was observed many times. This chain joins TRBV12-3 or TRBV12-4 and TRBJ1-1; 7 bases align to TRBD1. With V trimmed by 5 bases and J by 4 bases, 4 bases remained unmatched. CDR3 length equals 13 residues. The CDR3 region is CASSDRVGTEAFF. The CDR3 DNA sequence: TGTGCCAGCAGTGACAGGGTAGGCACTGAAGCTTTCTTT.

This clonotype was recorded at least ten times. The chain couples TRBV5-1 to TRBJ2-7; 9 nucleotides agree with TRBD2. This CDR3 spans 14 amino acids. Trimming at V came to 3 bases and at J to 4 bases, leaving 5 bases not matched to a gene. Germline loops: CDR1 SGHRS, CDR2 YFSETQ. CDR3 amino acids: CASSSVAGEYEQYF. As DNA, the CDR3 is TGCGCCAGCAGCTCGGTAGCGGGAGAGTACGAGCAGTACTTC.

This clonotype was found many times. The chain is built from TRBV3-1 and TRBJ2-1; perhaps TRBD2 as D (6 bases). V dropped 8 bases and J dropped 9 bases, with 14 bases sitting between them. This CDR3 is built from 12 residues. CDR1 is LGHDT, CDR2 YNNKEL, per germline (reference sequence). DNA for the CDR3: TGTGCCAGCGGTGAACGGGAGAGTGAGCAGTTCTTC. Residues: CASGERESEQFF.

The rearrangement uses TRBV14 and TRBJ2-1; 9 bases align to TRBD2. Germline V gives CDR1 SGHDN, CDR2 FVKESK. Trimming at V came to 4 bases and at J to 3 bases, leaving 4 bases not matched to a gene. The CDR3 consists of 15 residues. The CDR3 is CASSRGLARYNEQFF. CDR3 bases: TGTGCCAGCAGCCGAGGACTAGCGCGCTACAATGAGCAGTTCTTC.

This chain joins TRBV20-1 and TRBJ2-3, with a tentative D call TRBD2 (5 bases). The ends were cut back, 7 bases at V and 4 bases at J, with 12 bases in the middle. CDR3 size: 12 residues. CDR1 is DFQATT and CDR2 is SNEGSKA in the germline V gene (reference sequence). The CDR3 sequence: CSVPRRADTQYF. The CDR3 region has the DNA TGCAGTGTCCCCAGGCGGGCAGATACGCAGTATTTT.

The chain is built from TRBV20-1 and TRBJ1-2; D perhaps matches TRBD1 (6 bases). Between the trimmed V and J ends, which lost 6 bases and 4 bases, there was a span of 15 bases. CDR3 length equals 13 residues. Looked up from germline, CDR1 is DFQATT and CDR2 is SNEGSKA (reference sequence). CDR3 DNA: TGCAGTGCCTGGGGGGGGCAGGGCTATGGCTACACCTTC. This translates into CSAWGGQGYGYTF.